This is a list of T cell receptor beta chains from one sample in a study of blood T cell repertoires in COVID-19. Produced via immunoSEQ multiplex PCR; TCRdb's table is partial and in-frame only. The repertoire holds about 78,000 clones, with roughly 84% as singletons. The source material was peripheral blood. The receptor source for this set is a man between 45 and 60 years old with acute or convalescent COVID-19. Each CDR3 is given with its conserved first and last residue. The D gene is left open where the match is weak. Size is stated for part of the rows, as once, few or many counts, or as a class when the clone is expanded.

d_call j_call clone_size v_call cdr3_aa cdr3_nt
. TRBJ2-5 . TRBV7-2 CVSSLAVTRGGETQYF TGTGTCAGCAGCTTAGCGGTAACGCGGGGAGGAGAGACCCAGTACTTC
. TRBJ2-7 . TRBV6-2/TRBV6-3 CASSARRAEITIEQYF TGTGCCAGCAGTGCCCGGAGAGCGGAAATAACTATAGAGCAGTACTTC
. TRBJ1-2 . TRBV27 CASSSHPGRPNYGYTF TGTGCCAGCAGTTCCCACCCGGGGAGGCCTAACTATGGCTACACCTTC
TRBD1 TRBJ2-5 . TRBV28 CASSPGQGPQETQYF TGTGCCAGCAGTCCGGGACAGGGACCCCAAGAGACCCAGTACTTC
. TRBJ1-5 . TRBV21-1 CASSSKQAPSNQPQHF TGTGCCAGCAGCTCAAAACAGGCTCCTAGCAATCAGCCCCAGCATTTT
. TRBJ2-5 . TRBV3-1/TRBV3-2 CASSQDQETQYF TGTGCCAGCAGCCAAGATCAGGAGACCCAGTACTTC
. TRBJ1-1 . TRBV3-1/TRBV3-2 CASMVRGGGTEAFF TGTGCCAGCATGGTCCGTGGCGGGGGAACTGAAGCTTTCTTT
TRBD1 TRBJ1-2 . TRBV6-5 CATLQGAEDGYTF TGTGCCACATTACAGGGGGCCGAGGATGGCTACACCTTC
. TRBJ1-1 many TRBV30 CAWSKGQNTEAFF TGTGCCTGGAGTAAGGGACAGAACACTGAAGCTTTCTTT
. TRBJ1-2 few TRBV14 CASSPLGGAGGYTF TGTGCCAGCAGCCCCTTGGGAGGGGCGGGAGGCTACACCTTC
. TRBJ2-7 . TRBV5-1 CASSGSGSYEQYF TGCGCCAGCAGCGGTAGCGGATCCTACGAGCAGTACTTC
. TRBJ2-7 . TRBV13 CASSLDRAYEQYF TGTGCCAGCAGCTTAGACAGGGCCTACGAGCAGTACTTC
TRBD1 TRBJ1-6 . TRBV28 CASSFAVWRGLGSPLHF TGTGCCAGCAGTTTCGCCGTCTGGAGGGGGCTTGGTTCACCCCTCCACTTT
. TRBJ2-1 . TRBV9 CASSATGVFEQFF TGTGCCAGCAGCGCCACGGGGGTATTTGAGCAGTTCTTC
TRBD1 TRBJ2-2 . TRBV4-2 CASSQETGNGELFF TGTGCCAGCAGCCAAGAGACAGGGAACGGGGAGCTGTTTTTT
. TRBJ2-5 . TRBV5-1 CASSLVATGETQYF TGCGCCAGCAGCTTGGTGGCCACCGGGGAGACCCAGTACTTC
. TRBJ2-3 . TRBV7-8 CASSLRDTSTDTQYF TGTGCCAGCAGCTTACGGGATACTAGCACAGATACGCAGTATTTT
. TRBJ1-2 once TRBV7-9 CASSPWGGAYDYGYTF TGTGCCAGCAGCCCCTGGGGGGGGGCTTACGACTATGGCTACACCTTC
. TRBJ2-2 . TRBV24-1 CATSRDINTGELFF TGTGCCACCTCCCGGGACATCAACACCGGGGAGCTGTTTTTT
. TRBJ2-1 . TRBV5-1 CASSYDSQPYNEQFF TGCGCCAGCAGCTACGACAGCCAGCCTTACAATGAGCAGTTCTTC
TRBD2 TRBJ2-1 once TRBV29-1 CSVEGLGTSRDYEQFF TGCAGCGTTGAAGGTCTCGGGACTAGCAGGGACTATGAGCAGTTCTTC
. TRBJ2-7 . TRBV10-1 CASSDAGFKQYF TGCGCCAGCAGTGATGCAGGGTTCAAGCAGTACTTC
. TRBJ2-2 . TRBV7-7 CASSLSPTDTGELFF TGTGCCAGCAGCTTATCACCGACTGACACCGGGGAGCTGTTTTTT
TRBD1 TRBJ1-2 few TRBV18 CASSPLEEGAMRGYTF TGTGCCAGCTCACCACTCGAGGAGGGGGCAATGAGGGGCTACACCTTC
TRBD2 TRBJ2-5 . TRBV9 CASSVSGGAPNQETQYF TGTGCCAGCAGCGTTAGCGGGGGGGCCCCTAATCAAGAGACCCAGTACTTC
TRBD2 TRBJ2-7 . TRBV7-6 CASSLAAGSGSIYEQYF TGTGCCAGCAGCTTAGCCGCAGGTAGCGGGTCGATCTACGAGCAGTACTTC
. TRBJ1-5 . TRBV9 CASSPQQGLSNQPQHF TGTGCCAGCAGCCCACAACAGGGCCTGAGCAATCAGCCCCAGCATTTT
. TRBJ1-3 once TRBV10-3 CAISEQDSISGNTIYF TGTGCCATCAGTGAGCAGGACAGCATCTCTGGAAACACCATATATTTT
TRBD2 TRBJ2-3 once TRBV7-9 CAATGLAYADTQYF TGTGCCGCAACGGGACTAGCGTACGCAGATACGCAGTATTTT
. TRBJ2-1 once TRBV28 CASTGGGASSYNEQFF TGTGCCAGCACCGGCGGAGGAGCGTCCTCCTACAATGAGCAGTTCTTC
. TRBJ1-2 . TRBV9 CASSVVATGSGYTF TGTGCCAGCAGCGTAGTGGCTACAGGGAGTGGCTACACCTTC
. TRBJ2-7 . TRBV4-1 CASSQDRSRYSYEQYF TGCGCCAGCAGCCAAGATCGATCCCGCTATTCCTACGAGCAGTACTTC
. TRBJ1-1 . TRBV19 CASSKRDGTGRTEAFF TGTGCCAGTAGTAAAAGGGACGGGACTGGGAGGACTGAAGCTTTCTTT